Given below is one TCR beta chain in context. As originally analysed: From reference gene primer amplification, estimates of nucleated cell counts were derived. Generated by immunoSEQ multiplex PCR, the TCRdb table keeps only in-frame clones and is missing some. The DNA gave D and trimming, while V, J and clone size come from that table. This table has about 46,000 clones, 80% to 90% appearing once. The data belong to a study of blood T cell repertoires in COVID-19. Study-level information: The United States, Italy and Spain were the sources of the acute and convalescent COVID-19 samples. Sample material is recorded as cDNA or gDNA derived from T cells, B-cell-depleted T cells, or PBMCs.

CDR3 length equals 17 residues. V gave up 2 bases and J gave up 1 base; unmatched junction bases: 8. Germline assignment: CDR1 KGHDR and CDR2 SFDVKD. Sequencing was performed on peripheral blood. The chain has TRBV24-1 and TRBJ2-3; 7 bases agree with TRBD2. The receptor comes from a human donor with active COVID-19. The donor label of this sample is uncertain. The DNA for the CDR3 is TGTGCCACCAGTGATTCCAGCGGGGCTTTAGGCACAGATACGCAGTATTTT. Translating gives CATSDSSGALGTDTQYF.